This entry lists 3 T cell receptor beta chains sequenced from one sample in a study of blood T cells in healthy people across ages. Using a J-beta primer mix together with a sample-barcoded 5' primer, a second PCR was run for about 6 to 11 cycles. TCRdb ran MiXCR on the 5' RACE reads and lists one entry per CDR3 protein. The table lists fewer than 900,000 distinct CDR3 sequences, around 34% of them singletons, with 10% to 15% in the top ten. Sequenced: blood. The receptors were sampled from a man aged 18 to 30 in good health.

A few counts support this clonotype. V usage is TRBV7-9 and J usage is TRBJ2-3, with 9 bases aligning to TRBD2. The CDR3 covers 16 residues. Per germline, CDR1 SEHNR and CDR2 FQNEAQ (reference sequence). The V segment lost 3 bases and the J segment 5 bases; nucleotides outside the gene matches: 9. The CDR3 region is CASSFPSGEGKDTQYF. CDR3 DNA: TGTGCCAGCAGCTTCCCTAGCGGGGAAGGGAAAGATACGCAGTATTTT.

The chain recombines TRBV12-5 with TRBJ2-1; D might be TRBD2 (7 bases). CDR3 length equals 14 residues. Germline V gene sequence: CDR1 LGHNT, CDR2 FRNRAP. V was pared by 1 base and J by 6 bases, with 10 bases between. The CDR3 sequence is CASGLGGGGNEQFF. CDR3 sequence (DNA): TGTGCTAGTGGTTTGGGAGGGGGGGGCAATGAGCAGTTCTTC.

Concerning this clonotype itself: A junction boundary mismatches the germline segment, possibly from a read error. The rearrangement links TRBV7-2 to TRBJ2-3; perhaps D is TRBD1 or TRBD2 (5 bases each). CDR3 length equals 14 residues. From germline, CDR1 is SGHTA and CDR2 FQGNSA. This chain's CDR3 is CASSLTGYTGTQYF. As DNA, the CDR3 is TGTGCCAGCAGCTTGACGGGGTACACAGGTACGCAGTATTTT.